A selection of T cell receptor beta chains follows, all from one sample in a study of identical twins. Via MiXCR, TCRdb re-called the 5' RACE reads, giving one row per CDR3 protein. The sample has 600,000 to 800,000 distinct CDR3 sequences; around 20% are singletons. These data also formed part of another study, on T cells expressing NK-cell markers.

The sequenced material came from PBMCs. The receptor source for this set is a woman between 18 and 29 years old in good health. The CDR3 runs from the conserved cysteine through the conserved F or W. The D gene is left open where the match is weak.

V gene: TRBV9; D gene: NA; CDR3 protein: CASSVGMNTEAFF
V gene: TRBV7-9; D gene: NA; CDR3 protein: CASSLGPTLYGYTF
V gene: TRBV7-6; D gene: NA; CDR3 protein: CASSFLGGPQETQYF
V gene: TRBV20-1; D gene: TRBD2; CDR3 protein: CSARRTSHLTGELFF
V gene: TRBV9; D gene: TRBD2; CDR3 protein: CASSAGLAKGTQYF
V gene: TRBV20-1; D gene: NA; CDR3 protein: CSARDQGKTYEQYF
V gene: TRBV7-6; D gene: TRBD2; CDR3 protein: CASSQTSGGSTGELFF
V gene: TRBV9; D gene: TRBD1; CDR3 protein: CASSVGQGAADTQYF
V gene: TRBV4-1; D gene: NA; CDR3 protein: CASSQGLGTRGLFF
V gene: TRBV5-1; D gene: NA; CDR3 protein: CASRIDGGGEQFF
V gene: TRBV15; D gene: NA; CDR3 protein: CATSREQESYNEQFF
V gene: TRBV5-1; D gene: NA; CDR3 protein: CASSLLTGDTQYF